This T cell receptor beta chain was sequenced in a study of T cell responses to AZD1222 COVID-19 vaccine. There are 13 residues in the CDR3. Germline loops: CDR1 MNHEY, CDR2 SVGAGI. V was shortened by 9 bases and J by 2 bases, with 14 bases between the two germline ends. The assay was immunoSEQ multiplex PCR, and TCRdb's table has in-frame clones only and misses some. Of about 150,000 clones listed, 92% were seen once; the top ten hold roughly 3.4%. The sequenced sample was peripheral blood, obtained 28 days after the second AZD1222 dose. The chain joins TRBV6-5 to TRBJ2-7; D possibly corresponds to TRBD1 (6 bases). The TCR comes from an adult who received the AZD1222 COVID-19 vaccine. The CDR3 is CARWWTAAYEQYF. CDR3 bases: TGTGCCAGGTGGTGGACAGCGGCCTACGAGCAGTACTTC.